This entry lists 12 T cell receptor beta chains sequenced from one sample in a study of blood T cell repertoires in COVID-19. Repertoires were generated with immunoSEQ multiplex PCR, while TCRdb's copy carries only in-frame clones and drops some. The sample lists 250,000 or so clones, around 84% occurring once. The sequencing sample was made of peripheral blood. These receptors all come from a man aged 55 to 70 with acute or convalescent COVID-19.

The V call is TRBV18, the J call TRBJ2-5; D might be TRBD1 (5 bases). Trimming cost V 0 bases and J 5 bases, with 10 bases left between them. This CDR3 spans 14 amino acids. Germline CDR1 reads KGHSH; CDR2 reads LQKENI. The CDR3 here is CASSPPLGQETQYF. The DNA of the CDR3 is TGTGCCAGCTCACCACCGCTGGGGCAGGAGACCCAGTACTTC.

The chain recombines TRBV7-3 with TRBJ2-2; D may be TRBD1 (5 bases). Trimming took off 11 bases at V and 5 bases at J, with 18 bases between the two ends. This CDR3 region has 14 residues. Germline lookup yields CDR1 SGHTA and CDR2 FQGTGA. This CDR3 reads CASGPPFRTGELFF. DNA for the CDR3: TGTGCCTCAGGGCCCCCCTTCAGGACCGGGGAGCTGTTTTTT.

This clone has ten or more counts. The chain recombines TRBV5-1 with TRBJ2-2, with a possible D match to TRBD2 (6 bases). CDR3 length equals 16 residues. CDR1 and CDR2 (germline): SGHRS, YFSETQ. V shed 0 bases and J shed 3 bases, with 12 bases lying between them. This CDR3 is CASSLGGLTYTGELFF. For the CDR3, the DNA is TGCGCCAGCAGCTTGGGGGGACTCACTTACACCGGGGAGCTGTTTTTT.

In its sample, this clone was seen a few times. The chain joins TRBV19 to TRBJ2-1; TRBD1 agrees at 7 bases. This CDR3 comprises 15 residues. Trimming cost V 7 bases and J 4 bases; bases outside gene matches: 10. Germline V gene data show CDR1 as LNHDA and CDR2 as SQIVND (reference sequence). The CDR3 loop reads CASNTAGTVYNEQFF. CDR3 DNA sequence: TGTGCCAGTAATACTGCTGGGACAGTTTACAATGAGCAGTTCTTC.

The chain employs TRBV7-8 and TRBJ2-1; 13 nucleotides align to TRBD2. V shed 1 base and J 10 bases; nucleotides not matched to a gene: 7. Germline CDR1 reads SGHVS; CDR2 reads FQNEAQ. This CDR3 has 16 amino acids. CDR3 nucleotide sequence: TGTGCCAGCAGCTTAGACCCGGGACTAGCGGGAAGGGAGCAGTTCTTC. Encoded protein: CASSLDPGLAGREQFF.

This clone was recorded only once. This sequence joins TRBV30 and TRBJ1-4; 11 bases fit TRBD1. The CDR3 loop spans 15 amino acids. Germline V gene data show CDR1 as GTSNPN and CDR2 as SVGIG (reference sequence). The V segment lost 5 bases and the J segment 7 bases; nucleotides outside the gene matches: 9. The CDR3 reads CAWSDRGLGSEKLFF. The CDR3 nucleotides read TGTGCCTGGTCGGACAGGGGGCTAGGGAGTGAAAAACTGTTTTTT.

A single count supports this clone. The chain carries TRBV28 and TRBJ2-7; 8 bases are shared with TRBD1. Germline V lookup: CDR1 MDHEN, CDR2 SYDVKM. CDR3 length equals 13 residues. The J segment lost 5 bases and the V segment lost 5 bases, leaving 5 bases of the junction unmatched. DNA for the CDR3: TGTGCCAGCAGTGTTTCAGGGGGCCACGAGCAGTACTTC. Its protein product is CASSVSGGHEQYF.

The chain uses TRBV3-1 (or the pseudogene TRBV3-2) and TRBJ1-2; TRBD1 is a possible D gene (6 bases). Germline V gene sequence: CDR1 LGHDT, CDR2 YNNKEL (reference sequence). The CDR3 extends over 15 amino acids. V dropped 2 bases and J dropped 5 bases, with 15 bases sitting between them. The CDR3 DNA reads TGTGCCAGCAGCCAACCTCAGGGGTCTCCGTATGGCTACACCTTC. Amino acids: CASSQPQGSPYGYTF.

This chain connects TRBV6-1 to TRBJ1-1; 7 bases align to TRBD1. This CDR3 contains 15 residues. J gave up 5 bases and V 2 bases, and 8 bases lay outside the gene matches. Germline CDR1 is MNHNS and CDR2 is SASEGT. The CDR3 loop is CASSELDRVRTEAFF. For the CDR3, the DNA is TGTGCCAGCAGTGAATTAGACAGGGTTCGGACTGAAGCTTTCTTT.

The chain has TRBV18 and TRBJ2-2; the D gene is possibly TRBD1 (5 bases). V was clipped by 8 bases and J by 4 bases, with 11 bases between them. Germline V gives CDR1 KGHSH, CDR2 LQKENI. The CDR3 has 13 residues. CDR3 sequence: CASLRTLTGELFF. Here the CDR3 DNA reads TGTGCCAGCCTACGGACACTCACCGGGGAGCTGTTTTTT.

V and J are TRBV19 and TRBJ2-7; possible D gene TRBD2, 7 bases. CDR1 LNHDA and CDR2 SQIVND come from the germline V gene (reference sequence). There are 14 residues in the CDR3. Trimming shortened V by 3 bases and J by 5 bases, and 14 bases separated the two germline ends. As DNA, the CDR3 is TGTGCCAGTAGTATTGCGGCGGGGGCTCACGAGCAGTACTTC. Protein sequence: CASSIAAGAHEQYF.

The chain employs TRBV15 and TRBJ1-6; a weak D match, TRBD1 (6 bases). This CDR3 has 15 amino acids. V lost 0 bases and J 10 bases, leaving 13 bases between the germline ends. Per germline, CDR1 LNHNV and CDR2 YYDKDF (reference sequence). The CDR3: CATSRDPAGVSPLHF. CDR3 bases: TGTGCCACCAGCAGAGATCCGGCAGGGGTCTCACCCCTCCACTTT.